Each of the 30 T cell receptor beta chains below was sequenced from the same sample in a study of T cell clonality in common variable immunodeficiency. The repertoire was sequenced with immunoSEQ multiplex PCR; TCRdb's copy has only in-frame clones and lacks some. Reported are under 45,000 clones, none seen only once; the ten largest carry about 1.3%. Sequencing input: peripheral blood mononuclear cells. The receptors here all came from a person aged 18-70 years in good health.

The table lists this clone with many counts. The read ends 3 residues early relative to the CDR3; the germline J gene fills the gap. The J gene is TRBJ2-1, the V gene TRBV19; 10 bases align to TRBD2. With 1 base clipped from V and 2 bases from J, the junction kept 2 bases outside the gene matches. The CDR3 consists of 16 residues. Germline values: CDR1 LNHDA, CDR2 SQIVND (reference sequence). Partial CDR3 DNA: TGTGCCAGTAGTATAGCGGGACTAGCGCCCTACAATGAG. It specifies CASSIAGLAPYNE. The entire CDR3 protein is CASSIAGLAPYNEQFF.

Regarding this clone: Sequence at one end of the junction differs from germline and may be a read error. The read falls 3 residues short of the CDR3 end, and the missing part is taken from the germline J gene. V gene TRBV2 combines with J gene TRBJ1-2, with D tentatively TRBD1 (5 bases). The CDR3 is 16 amino acids. In germline, CDR1 is SNHLY, CDR2 FYNNEI. The CDR3 bases that were read are TGTGCCAGCCGTGAAAGGAGTAGCGGGAGGAGGGGTGAC. Its protein is CASRERSSGRRGD. The CDR3 reads in full as CASRERSSGRRGDYTF.

This clone was seen at least ten times. The read stops 3 residues short of the end of the CDR3; the missing end is completed from the germline J gene. V usage is TRBV20-1 and J usage is TRBJ2-7, with D maybe TRBD2 (6 bases). Germline V gives CDR1 DFQATT, CDR2 SNEGSKA (reference sequence). V was pared by 0 bases and J by 2 bases, with 14 bases between. The CDR3 consists of 15 residues. CDR3 loop: CSARDRLAGTYEQYF. The covered CDR3 bases are TGCAGTGCTAGAGATCGGTTGGCGGGGACCTACGAG.

About this clone: The read is 3 residues too short to cover the CDR3 end, so that end is filled in from the germline J gene. The chain combines TRBV20-1 with TRBJ2-7; 7 nucleotides line up with TRBD1. The V gene end was trimmed by 7 bases and the J gene end by 6 bases; junction bases not matched to a gene: 12. Germline assignment: CDR1 DFQATT and CDR2 SNEGSKA (reference sequence). The CDR3 runs to 13 residues. CDR3 bases read: TGCAGTGTCCGCGGCCCAGGGGGAAGCGAG. Translation gives CSVRGPGGSE. The CDR3 in full is CSVRGPGGSEQYF.

This clone occurred many times. With the read ending 3 residues before the CDR3 end, the germline J gene is used to fill in that end. The chain combines TRBV28 with TRBJ2-1; 9 bases map to TRBD1. Germline V gene data show CDR1 as MDHEN and CDR2 as SYDVKM. V dropped 6 bases and J dropped 0; count of bases not matched to a gene: 6. The CDR3 loop spans 16 amino acids. The CDR3 DNA, read in part, is TGTGCCAGCAGCCTACCGGGACAGGGCTCCTACAATGAG. Its translation: CASSLPGQGSYNE. The complete CDR3 protein is CASSLPGQGSYNEQFF.

This clone was recorded many times. The CDR3 goes on 3 residues after the read ends, and that part is filled in from the germline J gene. The rearrangement links TRBV12-3 or TRBV12-4 to TRBJ1-6; 7 nucleotides align to TRBD1. The CDR3 has 16 residues. The J segment lost 10 bases and the V segment lost 5 bases, leaving 14 bases of the junction unmatched. CDR3 residues: CASSPRGDRESSPLHF. The sequenced CDR3 bases are TGTGCCAGCAGTCCCCGTGGCGACAGGGAATCCTCACCC.

At least ten counts were recorded for this clone. The CDR3 extends 3 residues past the end of the read, so its final part is completed from the germline J gene. The gene calls are TRBV19 and TRBJ1-1; 8 bases fit TRBD1. Germline CDR1 reads LNHDA; CDR2 reads SQIVND (reference sequence). The CDR3 length is 15 residues. J gave up 0 bases and V 3 bases, and 3 bases lay outside the gene matches. Incomplete CDR3 DNA: TGTGCCAGTAGTATTTGGGACAGGATGAACACTGAA. Translation: CASSIWDRMNTE. The full CDR3 protein is CASSIWDRMNTEAFF.

In this sample, this clone turned up many times. Sequencing ends 3 residues short of the CDR3 end; the germline J gene provides the rest. The chain is built from TRBV12-3 or TRBV12-4 and TRBJ1-5; TRBD1 matches 9 bases. This CDR3 comprises 14 residues. Trimming at V came to 6 bases and at J to 3 bases, leaving 3 bases not matched to a gene. CDR3 bases read: TGTGCCAGCAGCCGGACAGGGGACAATCAGCCC. Its translation: CASSRTGDNQP. The full CDR3 is CASSRTGDNQPQHF.

This clone was picked up many times. The read ends 3 residues early relative to the CDR3; the germline J gene fills the gap. Other DNA variants within this sample encode the same CDR3. The chain uses TRBV2 and TRBJ2-5, with 10 bases matching TRBD1. Per the germline V gene, CDR1 is SNHLY and CDR2 is FYNNEI. CDR3 length: 14 residues. Germline trimming cut 6 bases from V and 5 bases from J; bases unmatched to any gene: 6. CDR3 amino acids: CASRIDRGRETQYF. CDR3 DNA, as far as it was read: TGTGCCAGCAGAATTGACAGGGGGCGTGAGACC.

As for this clone: The read falls 3 residues short of the CDR3 end, and the missing part is taken from the germline J gene. The chain employs TRBV7-2 and TRBJ2-7, with 7 bases matching TRBD1. The CDR3 runs to 15 residues. Germline assignment: CDR1 SGHTA and CDR2 FQGNSA. The J segment lost 0 bases and the V segment lost 5 bases, leaving 7 bases of the junction unmatched. The DNA read from the CDR3 is TGTGCCAGCAGCCCTAGGACAGGCCGCTCCTACGAG. Protein sequence: CASSPRTGRSYE. Given in full, the CDR3 is CASSPRTGRSYEQYF.

This clone was observed at least ten times. The read gets to within 3 residues of the CDR3 end, and the germline J gene fills in the rest. The V and J genes are TRBV6-2 or TRBV6-3 and TRBJ2-3, with D possibly being TRBD1 (6 bases). The V gene's germline CDR1 is MNHEY and CDR2 SVGEGT. V was pared by 6 bases and J by 8 bases, with 21 bases between. CDR3 size: 15 residues. The CDR3 loop is CASSEIQGMVATQYF. CDR3 DNA, as far as it was read: TGTGCCAGCAGCGAAATTCAGGGGATGGTTGCTACG.

This clone was counted ten times or more. The sequence runs out 3 residues before the end of the CDR3; the remainder is reconstructed from the germline J gene. The chain couples TRBV29-1 to TRBJ2-1; possibly TRBD2 for D (6 bases). Deletions cut 3 bases from V and 7 bases from J, with 13 bases between. CDR1 is SQVTM and CDR2 is ANQGSEA in the germline V gene. This CDR3 has 13 residues. The CDR3 reads CSVEGGTFNEQFF. The part of the CDR3 DNA that was read is TGCAGCGTTGAGGGCGGGACTTTTAATGAG.

Many counts were recorded for this clone. The read finishes 3 residues shy of the CDR3 end, and the germline J gene is used to complete it. The genes are TRBV6-2 or TRBV6-3 and TRBJ2-1; 10 bases align to TRBD2. V was pared by 9 bases and J by 7 bases, with 9 bases of the junction left unmatched. The germline CDR1 and CDR2 sequences are MNHEY and SVGEGT. This CDR3 comprises 14 residues. CDR3 region: CASALAGEENEQFF. The DNA read from the CDR3 is TGTGCCAGTGCTCTAGCGGGAGAGGAAAATGAG.

On this clone: Coverage ceases 3 residues before the CDR3 finishes, and the germline J gene fills in the end. The chain employs TRBV19 and TRBJ1-2; 8 bases align to TRBD1. The CDR3 sequence is 15 residues long. The germline CDR1 and CDR2 sequences are LNHDA and SQIVND (reference sequence). The sequenced part of the CDR3 DNA is TGTGCCAGTAGTATGGCCACCGGGACAGGCTACGAC. Its protein is CASSMATGTGYD. The entire CDR3 protein reads CASSMATGTGYDYTF.

At least ten counts were recorded for this clone. The read halts 3 residues ahead of the CDR3 end, with the missing end drawn from the germline J gene. This sequence joins TRBV7-9 and TRBJ2-5; D is unresolved. Deletions cut 3 bases from V and 3 bases from J, with 14 bases between. Germline V lookup: CDR1 SEHNR, CDR2 FQNEAQ (reference sequence). The CDR3 has 15 residues. The CDR3 spells CASSFIAALEETQYF. The CDR3 bases that were read are TGTGCCAGCAGCTTTATCGCGGCCCTGGAAGAGACC.

In this sample, this clone turned up many times. The read gets to within 3 residues of the CDR3 end, and the germline J gene fills in the rest. The chain joins TRBV5-5 to TRBJ2-5; TRBD2 is a possible D gene (6 bases). The CDR3 runs 12 residues. The germline V gene has CDR1 SGHKS and CDR2 YYEKEE (reference sequence). V was cut by 6 bases and J by 3 bases, with 9 bases left in between. The CDR3 region is CASTAGKETQYF. The covered CDR3 bases are TGTGCCAGCACGGCGGGAAAAGAGACC.

At least ten counts were recorded for this clone. The DNA ends 3 residues before the CDR3 does, and the rest of the CDR3 is filled in from the germline J gene. The rearrangement links TRBV10-3 to TRBJ2-2; D call uncertain. Germline CDR1 ENHRY, CDR2 SYGVKD. The V and J ends lost 4 bases and 0 bases respectively, with 9 bases between them. This CDR3 has 15 residues. CDR3 amino acids: CAISGEPSNTGELFF. The CDR3 bases that were read are TGTGCCATCAGTGGCGAACCCTCGAACACCGGGGAG.

This clone has a count of ten or more. From the germline J gene comes the end of the CDR3, since the read stops 3 residues before it. This chain links TRBV7-2 with TRBJ2-1, with 7 bases matching TRBD1. V was pared by 3 bases and J by 1 base, with 3 bases of the junction left unmatched. This CDR3 comprises 15 residues. CDR1 is SGHTA and CDR2 is FQGNSA in the germline V gene. The CDR3 region is CASSLTGQSYNEQFF. CDR3 bases read: TGTGCCAGCAGCTTGACAGGGCAATCCTACAATGAG.

This clone showed up many times. The read stops 3 residues short of the end of the CDR3; the missing end is completed from the germline J gene. The chain has TRBV28 and TRBJ2-5; perhaps TRBD1 as D (5 bases). Germline V gives CDR1 MDHEN, CDR2 SYDVKM. V dropped 7 bases and J dropped 4 bases, with 16 bases sitting between them. The CDR3 totals 14 residues. The sequenced CDR3 bases are TGTGCCAGCACCAAATGGGGCAGGACAGAGACC. Protein product: CASTKWGRTET. The CDR3 in its entirety is CASTKWGRTETQYF.

This clone was counted at least ten times. From the germline J gene comes the end of the CDR3, since the read stops 3 residues before it. This sample includes further DNA sequences coding for the same CDR3. The chain is built from TRBV5-5 and TRBJ2-1; D might be TRBD1 (6 bases). Trimming left V 2 bases short and J 1 base short, with 10 bases between. This CDR3 is 15 amino acids long. Germline-derived CDR1 and CDR2 are SGHKS and YYEKEE (reference sequence). The CDR3 loop reads CASSLQGASYNEQFF. CDR3 DNA (partial): TGTGCCAGCAGCTTACAGGGAGCTTCCTACAATGAG.

The sample holds many counts of this clone. The sequence runs out 3 residues before the end of the CDR3; the remainder is reconstructed from the germline J gene. The V and J genes are TRBV16 and TRBJ2-3; D unclear. The CDR3 consists of 14 residues. Germline CDR1 and CDR2: KGHSY and FQNENV. The V gene lost 0 bases and the J gene lost 3 bases, with 7 bases spanning the gap. The chain's CDR3 is CASSQSAGTDTQYF. The DNA read from the CDR3 is TGTGCCAGCAGCCAATCGGCCGGGACAGATACG.

This clone occurred many times. The read ends 3 residues early relative to the CDR3; the germline J gene fills the gap. The chain carries TRBV18 and TRBJ2-1; 8 bases are a match to TRBD2. CDR1 and CDR2 from the germline V gene are KGHSH and LQKENI. CDR3 length equals 16 residues. The V gene end was trimmed by 2 bases and the J gene end by 6 bases; junction bases not matched to a gene: 9. CDR3 region: CASSPDRLAPGNEQFF. Incomplete CDR3 DNA: TGTGCCAGCTCACCAGATAGACTAGCGCCTGGCAATGAG.

This clone was seen many times. The CDR3 is cut off 3 residues early in the read; its end comes from the germline J gene. V is TRBV15 and J is TRBJ2-3, with D possibly matching TRBD2 (6 bases). The CDR3 length is 13 residues. Germline values: CDR1 LNHNV, CDR2 YYDKDF (reference sequence). The DNA read from the CDR3 is TGTGCCACCAGCAGAGCGACTAGAGGAACG. It yields the protein CATSRATRGT. The whole CDR3 protein is CATSRATRGTQYF. Drawing the rest from reference TRBV15 and TRBJ2-3, the complete variable domain is DAMVIQNPRYQVTQFGKPVTLSCSQTLNHNVMYWYQQKSSQAPKLLFHYYDKDFNNEADTPDNFQSRRPNTSFCFLDIRSPGLGDTAMYLCATSRATRGTQYFGPGTRLTVL.

This clone was recorded at least ten times. The read terminates 3 residues before the CDR3 end, so the remaining end is supplied by the germline J gene. The chain uses TRBV29-1 and TRBJ2-2, with D perhaps matching TRBD1 (6 bases). CDR1 is SQVTM, CDR2 ANQGSEA, per germline. The CDR3 covers 12 residues. Trimming shortened V by 6 bases and J by 6 bases, and 11 bases separated the two germline ends. Incomplete CDR3 DNA: TGCAGCGTCGCCACAGGGCCCGGGGAG. Amino acid sequence: CSVATGPGE. The CDR3 reads in full as CSVATGPGELFF.

This clone was observed many times. The CDR3 end lies 3 residues beyond the end of the read and is filled in from the germline J gene. V gene TRBV29-1 combines with J gene TRBJ1-2; 8 bases are shared with TRBD1. In germline, CDR1 is SQVTM, CDR2 ANQGSEA. With V trimmed by 2 bases and J by 6 bases, 8 bases remained unmatched. This CDR3 region has 14 residues. The CDR3 region is CSVESHGQGDGYTF. CDR3 bases read: TGCAGCGTTGAATCCCATGGACAGGGTGATGGC.

This clone was observed many times. Coverage ceases 3 residues before the CDR3 finishes, and the germline J gene fills in the end. This rearrangement joins TRBV20-1 to TRBJ2-5; tentative D call: TRBD2 (5 bases). Per the germline V gene, CDR1 is DFQATT and CDR2 is SNEGSKA (reference sequence). Trimming removed 2 bases at V and 4 bases at J, with 5 bases between. CDR3 size: 11 residues. CDR3: CSARSGETQYF. Incomplete CDR3 DNA: TGCAGTGCTAGAAGCGGAGAGACC.

This clone was observed at least ten times. Read coverage stops 3 residues before the CDR3 terminus; the germline J gene supplies the remainder. V gene TRBV9 combines with J gene TRBJ2-3; possible D gene TRBD2, 7 bases. The V end was cut by 0 bases, the J end by 7 bases, with 24 bases between. This CDR3 comprises 18 residues. The germline gives CDR1 SGDLS, CDR2 YYNGEE. This CDR3 is CASSVGSGVGLAEHTQYF. Partial CDR3 DNA: TGTGCCAGCAGCGTAGGATCAGGGGTGGGCCTAGCGGAGCATACG.

This clone was picked up many times. The CDR3 loop is CASSLDEQVGNEQFF. The sequenced part of the CDR3 DNA is TGTGCCAGCAGCTTAGATGAACAGGTGGGAAATGAG. This chain connects TRBV7-8 to TRBJ2-1; D may be TRBD1 (5 bases). The read falls 3 residues short of the CDR3 end, and the missing part is taken from the germline J gene. This CDR3 contains 15 residues. The germline V gene encodes CDR1 SGHVS and CDR2 FQNEAQ. V was pared by 1 base and J by 7 bases, with 14 bases between. Based on the CDR3 plus reference TRBV7-8 and TRBJ2-1, the full variable domain is GAGVSQSPRYKVAKRGQDVALRCDPISGHVSLFWYQQALGQGPEFLTYFQNEAQLDKSGLPSDRFFAERPEGSVSTLKIQRTQQEDSAVYLCASSLDEQVGNEQFFGPGTRLTVL.

This clone was counted at least ten times. The sequence runs out 3 residues before the end of the CDR3; the remainder is reconstructed from the germline J gene. The V and J genes are TRBV7-9 and TRBJ2-2; D might be TRBD2 (6 bases). The CDR3 spans 15 residues. The V gene lost 3 bases and the J gene lost 2 bases, with 10 bases spanning the gap. CDR1 is SEHNR, CDR2 FQNEAQ, per germline (reference sequence). The CDR3 is CASSFVAVNTGELFF. The sequenced CDR3 bases are TGTGCCAGCAGCTTTGTAGCGGTTAACACCGGGGAG.

Only a few counts were recorded for this clone. The read stops 3 residues short of the end of the CDR3; the missing end is completed from the germline J gene. The genes are TRBV25-1 and TRBJ2-1; 8 positions match TRBD2. Trimming cost V 6 bases and J 5 bases; bases outside gene matches: 3. Germline CDR1 is MGHDK and CDR2 is SYGVNS. This CDR3 region has 13 residues. This chain's CDR3 is CASSGRGNNEQFF. CDR3 DNA (partial): TGTGCCAGCAGCGGGAGGGGGAACAATGAG.